The source of this T cell receptor beta chain is a study of healthy donors' naive CD4 and CD8 T cells. TCR libraries were built from roughly 0.5 ug of total RNA by linear amplification. TCRdb reprocessed the reads with MiXCR, giving one entry per CDR3 protein. The sample yields 150,000 to 200,000 distinct CDR3 sequences, around 74% seen once. What was sequenced was naive CD4+ and CD8+ T cells sorted from blood, pooled from several donors. The TCR sequence derives from a pool of human donors in good health; the sample pools cells from several healthy donors.

The CDR3 DNA sequence: TGCAGCGTTGAAGATGGGCTTTGGGCAGGGAGACATTATGGCTACACCTTC. Protein product: CSVEDGLWAGRHYGYTF. This chain uses TRBV29-1 with TRBJ1-2, with a possible D match to TRBD1 (5 bases). The CDR3 has 17 amino acids. Germline V CDR1 and CDR2: SQVTM, ANQGSEA. V gave up 0 bases and J gave up 5 bases, with 22 bases separating them.